This T cell receptor (beta chain) comes out of a study of blood T cells in healthy people across ages. PCR was performed a second time for roughly 7 to 12 cycles using a sample-barcoded 5' primer and a J-beta primer mix. MiXCR, applied by TCRdb to the 5' RACE reads, yields one record per CDR3 protein. The repertoire consists of hundreds of thousands of distinct CDR3 sequences, with more than 40% occurring once and the leading ten covering roughly 30%. Isolation yielded PBMCs, at least 7 million per sample, in every case. The germline V and J ends were trimmed by 3 bases and 1 base, with 16 bases remaining between them. Germline CDR1 reads ENHRY; CDR2 reads SYGVKD. The CDR3 consists of 18 residues.

Input material: blood. The chain is built from TRBV10-3 and TRBJ2-6; no definite D call. The sequence derives from a woman aged 55 to 70 in good health. The CDR3 DNA follows: TGTGCCATCAGTGATCGGTACACGACCAGGTCTGGGGCCAACGTCCTGACTTTC. Its translation is CAISDRYTTRSGANVLTF.